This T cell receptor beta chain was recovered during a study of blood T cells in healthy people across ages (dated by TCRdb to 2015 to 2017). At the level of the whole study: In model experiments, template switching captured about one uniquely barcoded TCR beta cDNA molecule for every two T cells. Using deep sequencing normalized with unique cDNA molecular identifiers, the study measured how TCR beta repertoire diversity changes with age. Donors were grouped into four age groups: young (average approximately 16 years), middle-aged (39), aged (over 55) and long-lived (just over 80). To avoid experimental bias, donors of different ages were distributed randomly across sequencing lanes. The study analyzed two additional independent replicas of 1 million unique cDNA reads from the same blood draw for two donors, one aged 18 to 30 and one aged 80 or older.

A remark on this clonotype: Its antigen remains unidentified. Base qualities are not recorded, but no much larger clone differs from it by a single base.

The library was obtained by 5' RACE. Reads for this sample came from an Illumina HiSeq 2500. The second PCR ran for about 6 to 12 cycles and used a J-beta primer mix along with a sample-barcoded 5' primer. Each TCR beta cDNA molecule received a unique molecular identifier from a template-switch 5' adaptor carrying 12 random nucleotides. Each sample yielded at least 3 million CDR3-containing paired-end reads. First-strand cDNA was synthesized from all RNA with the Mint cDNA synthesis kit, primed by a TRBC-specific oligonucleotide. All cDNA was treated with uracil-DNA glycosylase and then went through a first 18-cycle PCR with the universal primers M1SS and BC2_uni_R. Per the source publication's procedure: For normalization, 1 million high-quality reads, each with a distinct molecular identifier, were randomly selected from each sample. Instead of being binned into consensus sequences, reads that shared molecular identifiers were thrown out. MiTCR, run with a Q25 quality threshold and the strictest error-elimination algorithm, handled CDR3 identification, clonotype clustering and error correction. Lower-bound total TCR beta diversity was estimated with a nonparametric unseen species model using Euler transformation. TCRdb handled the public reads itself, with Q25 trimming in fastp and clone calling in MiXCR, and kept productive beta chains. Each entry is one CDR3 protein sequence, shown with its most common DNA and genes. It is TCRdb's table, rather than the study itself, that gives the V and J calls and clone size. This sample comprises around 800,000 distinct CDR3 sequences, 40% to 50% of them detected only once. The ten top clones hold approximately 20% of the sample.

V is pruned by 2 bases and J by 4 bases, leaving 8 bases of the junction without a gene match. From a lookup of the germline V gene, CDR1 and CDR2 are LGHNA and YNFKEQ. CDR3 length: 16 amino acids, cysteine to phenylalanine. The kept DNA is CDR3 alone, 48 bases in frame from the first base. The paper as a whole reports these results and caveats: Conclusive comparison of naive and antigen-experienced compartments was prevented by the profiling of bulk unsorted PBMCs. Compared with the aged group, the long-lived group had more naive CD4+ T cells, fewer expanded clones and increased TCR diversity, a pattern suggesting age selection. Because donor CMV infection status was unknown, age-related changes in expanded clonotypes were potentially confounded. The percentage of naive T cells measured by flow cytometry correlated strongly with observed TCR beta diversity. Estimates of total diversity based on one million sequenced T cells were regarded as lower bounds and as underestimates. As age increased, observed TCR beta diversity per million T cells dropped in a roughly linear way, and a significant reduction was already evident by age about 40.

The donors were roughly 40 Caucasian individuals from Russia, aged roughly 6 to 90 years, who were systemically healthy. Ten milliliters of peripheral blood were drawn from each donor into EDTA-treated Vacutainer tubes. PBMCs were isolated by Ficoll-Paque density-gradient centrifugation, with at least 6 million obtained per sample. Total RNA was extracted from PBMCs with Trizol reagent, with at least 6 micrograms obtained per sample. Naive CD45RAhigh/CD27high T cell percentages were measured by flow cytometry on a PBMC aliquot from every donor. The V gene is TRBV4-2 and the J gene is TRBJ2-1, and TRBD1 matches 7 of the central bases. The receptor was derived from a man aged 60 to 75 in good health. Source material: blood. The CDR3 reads CASSQQQGKGYNEQFF. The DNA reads TGTGCCAGCAGCCAACAACAGGGGAAGGGGTACAATGAGCAGTTCTTC.